These 7 T cell receptor beta chains share one sample of origin, sequenced in a study of blood T cell repertoires in COVID-19. This table comes from immunoSEQ multiplex PCR, and its TCRdb copy is limited to in-frame clones, with some not included. The repertoire holds around 130,000 clones, with 75% to 90% as singletons. The sequenced sample was PBMCs or T cells enriched from blood (not recorded which). The receptor set was obtained from a man aged 25-45 years who had recovered from COVID-19.

The chain links TRBV10-1 to TRBJ2-7; the match to TRBD2 covers 10 bases. The CDR3 extends over 15 amino acids. Per the germline V gene, CDR1 is WNHNN and CDR2 is SYGVQD (reference sequence). Trimming removed 2 bases from V and 7 bases from J; junction bases left unmatched: 8. CDR3 bases: TGCGCCAGCAGTGAGGCTAGCGGGAGAACGTATGAGCAGTACTTC. It specifies CASSEASGRTYEQYF.

This clone was recorded a few times. The J gene is TRBJ2-5, the V gene TRBV18; 7 bases map to TRBD1. J lost 4 bases, V lost 3 bases, and 5 bases had no gene match. The CDR3 has 14 amino acids. Germline CDR1 and CDR2: KGHSH and LQKENI. The CDR3 region has the DNA TGTGCCAGCTCACCGAGGCCAGGGGGAGAGACCCAGTACTTC. Its translation is CASSPRPGGETQYF.

This clone was seen only once. V usage is TRBV30 and J usage is TRBJ1-4; TRBD1 might be the D (5 bases). The CDR3 sequence is 15 residues long. The ends were cut back, 3 bases at V and 7 bases at J, with 18 bases in the middle. The germline gives CDR1 GTSNPN, CDR2 SVGIG (reference sequence). The DNA for the CDR3 is TGTGCCTGGAGCGAAGAGGCGGGGGGTGGTGAAAAACTGTTTTTT. Encoded protein: CAWSEEAGGGEKLFF.

The rearrangement joins TRBV5-1 to TRBJ1-1; D perhaps matches TRBD1 (6 bases). The germline V gene has CDR1 SGHRS and CDR2 YFSETQ. This CDR3 comprises 13 residues. Trimming removed 4 bases at V and 5 bases at J, with 12 bases between. The CDR3 protein is CASSPEGGTEAFF. CDR3 nucleotides: TGCGCCAGCAGCCCGGAGGGGGGGACTGAAGCTTTCTTT.

The CDR3 sequence is CASSDSGSPEQYF. Written as DNA, the CDR3 is TGCGCCAGCAGTGATAGCGGGAGTCCCGAGCAGTACTTC. This chain links TRBV10-1 with TRBJ2-7; 9 positions agree with TRBD2. Trimming removed 3 bases from V and 6 bases from J; junction bases left unmatched: 3. This CDR3 is 13 amino acids long. From germline, CDR1 is WNHNN and CDR2 SYGVQD (reference sequence).

V and J are TRBV27 and TRBJ1-2; 7 bases are shared with TRBD1. This CDR3 region has 13 residues. J was trimmed by 8 bases and V by 3 bases; bases with no gene match: 6. In germline, CDR1 is MNHEY, CDR2 SMNVEV (reference sequence). CDR3 DNA: TGTGCCAGCAGTTTCCGGACAGGCTCCGGCTACACCTTC. Residues: CASSFRTGSGYTF.

The J gene is TRBJ1-4, the V gene TRBV2; D remains unclear. Germline V gene lookup returns CDR1 SNHLY and CDR2 FYNNEI. The V end was cut by 5 bases, the J end by 7 bases, with 23 bases between. The CDR3 extends over 17 amino acids. CDR3 loop: CASSPTPSSVFFEKLFF. DNA for the CDR3: TGTGCCAGCAGTCCGACCCCTAGCTCGGTCTTTTTTGAAAAACTGTTTTTT.